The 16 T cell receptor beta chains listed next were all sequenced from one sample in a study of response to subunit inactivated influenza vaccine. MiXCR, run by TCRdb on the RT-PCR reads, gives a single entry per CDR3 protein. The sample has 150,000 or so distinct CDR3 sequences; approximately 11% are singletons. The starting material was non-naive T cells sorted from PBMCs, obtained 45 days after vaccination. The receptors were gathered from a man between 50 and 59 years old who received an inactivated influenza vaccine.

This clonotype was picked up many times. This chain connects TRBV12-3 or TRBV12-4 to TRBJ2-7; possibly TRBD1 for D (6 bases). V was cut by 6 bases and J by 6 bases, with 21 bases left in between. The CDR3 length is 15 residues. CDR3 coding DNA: TGTGCCAGCAGCCAATTAGAGGGGGTACGTAGCGAGCAGTACTTC. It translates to CASSQLEGVRSEQYF.

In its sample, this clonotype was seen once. As DNA, the CDR3 is TGCAGTGCTAGAGCCATAAAAAGTAGCACAGGGGGCAACACCGGGGAGCTGTTTTTT. This codes for CSARAIKSSTGGNTGELFF. V and J are TRBV20-1 and TRBJ2-2; 9 bases line up with TRBD1. Germline-derived CDR1 and CDR2 are DFQATT and SNEGSKA (reference sequence). The CDR3 is 19 residues long. V trimming: 1 base; J trimming: 2 bases; junction bases outside the gene matches: 14.

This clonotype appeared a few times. The CDR3 DNA reads as TGTGCCAGCAGTTCCAAAACGGGACAGATTGGAGAGACCCAGTACTTC. Encoded protein: CASSSKTGQIGETQYF. The J gene is TRBJ2-5, the V gene TRBV6-2 or TRBV6-3; TRBD1 agrees at 7 bases. CDR3 size: 16 residues. Trimming at V came to 4 bases and at J to 4 bases, leaving 12 bases not matched to a gene. Germline CDR1 reads MNHEY; CDR2 reads SVGEGT.

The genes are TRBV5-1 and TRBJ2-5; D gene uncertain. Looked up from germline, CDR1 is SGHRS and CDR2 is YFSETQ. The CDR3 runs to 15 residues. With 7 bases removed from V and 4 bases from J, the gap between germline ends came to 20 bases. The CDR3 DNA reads TGCGCCAGCGGTGGGGTAGGGCGTGTTGGAGAGACCCAGTACTTC. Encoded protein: CASGGVGRVGETQYF. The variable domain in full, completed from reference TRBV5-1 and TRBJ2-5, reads KAGVTQTPRYLIKTRGQQVTLSCSPISGHRSVSWYQQTPGQGLQFLFEYFSETQRNKGNFPGRFSGRQFSNSRSEMNVSTLELGDSALYLCASGGVGRVGETQYFGPGTRLLVL.

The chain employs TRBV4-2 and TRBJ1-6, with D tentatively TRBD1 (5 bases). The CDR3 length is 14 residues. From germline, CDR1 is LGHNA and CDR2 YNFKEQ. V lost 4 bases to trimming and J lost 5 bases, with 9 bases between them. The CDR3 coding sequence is TGTGCCAGCAGCCCCCTGGGGGATAATTCACCCCTCCACTTT. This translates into CASSPLGDNSPLHF.

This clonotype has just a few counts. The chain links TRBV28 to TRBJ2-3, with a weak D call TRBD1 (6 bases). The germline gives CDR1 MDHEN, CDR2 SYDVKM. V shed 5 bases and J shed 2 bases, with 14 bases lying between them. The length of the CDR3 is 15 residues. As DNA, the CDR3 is TGTGCCAGCAGTCCCGGACAGACACACACAGATACGCAGTATTTT. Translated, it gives CASSPGQTHTDTQYF.

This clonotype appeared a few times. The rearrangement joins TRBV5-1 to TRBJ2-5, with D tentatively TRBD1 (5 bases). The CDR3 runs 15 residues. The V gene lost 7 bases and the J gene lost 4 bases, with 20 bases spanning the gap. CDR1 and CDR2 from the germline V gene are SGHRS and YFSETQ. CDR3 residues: CASGGAGRVGETQYF. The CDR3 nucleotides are TGCGCCAGCGGTGGGGCAGGGCGTGTTGGAGAGACCCAGTACTTC. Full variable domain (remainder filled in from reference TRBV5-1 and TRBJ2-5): KAGVTQTPRYLIKTRGQQVTLSCSPISGHRSVSWYQQTPGQGLQFLFEYFSETQRNKGNFPGRFSGRQFSNSRSEMNVSTLELGDSALYLCASGGAGRVGETQYFGPGTRLLVL.

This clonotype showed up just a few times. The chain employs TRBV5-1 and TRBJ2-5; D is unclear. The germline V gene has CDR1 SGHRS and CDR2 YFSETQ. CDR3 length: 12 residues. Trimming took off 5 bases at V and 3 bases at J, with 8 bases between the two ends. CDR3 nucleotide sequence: TGCGCCAGCAGGCCAGGAGAAGAGACCCAGTACTTC. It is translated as CASRPGEETQYF.

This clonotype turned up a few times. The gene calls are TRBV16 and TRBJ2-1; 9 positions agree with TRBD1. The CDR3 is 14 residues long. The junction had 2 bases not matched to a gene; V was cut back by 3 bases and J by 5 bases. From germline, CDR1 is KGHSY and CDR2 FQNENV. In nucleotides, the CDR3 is TGTGCCAGCAGCCATGGGACAGGGAACAATGAGCAGTTCTTC. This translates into CASSHGTGNNEQFF.

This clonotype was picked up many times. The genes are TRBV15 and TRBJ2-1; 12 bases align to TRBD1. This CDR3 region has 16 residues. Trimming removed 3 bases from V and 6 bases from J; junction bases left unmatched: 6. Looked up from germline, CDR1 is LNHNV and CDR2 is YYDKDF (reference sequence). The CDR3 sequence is CATSRGDRGRVNEQFF. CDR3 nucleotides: TGTGCCACCAGCAGGGGGGACAGGGGGCGCGTCAATGAGCAGTTCTTC.

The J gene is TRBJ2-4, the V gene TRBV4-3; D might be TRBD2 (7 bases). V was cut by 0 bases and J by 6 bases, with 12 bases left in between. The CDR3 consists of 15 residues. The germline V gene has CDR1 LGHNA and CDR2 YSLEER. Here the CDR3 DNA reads TGCGCCAGCAGCCAAGATAAGGGAGGGGGAAACATTCAGTACTTC. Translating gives CASSQDKGGGNIQYF.

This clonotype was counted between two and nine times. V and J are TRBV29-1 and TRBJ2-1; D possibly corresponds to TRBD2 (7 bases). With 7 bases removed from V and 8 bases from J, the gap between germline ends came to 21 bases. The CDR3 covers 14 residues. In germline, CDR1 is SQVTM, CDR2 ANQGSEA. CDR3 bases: TGCAGCGCTGAGGGGGGGCGCGGAGGATATGAGCAGTTCTTC. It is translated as CSAEGGRGGYEQFF.

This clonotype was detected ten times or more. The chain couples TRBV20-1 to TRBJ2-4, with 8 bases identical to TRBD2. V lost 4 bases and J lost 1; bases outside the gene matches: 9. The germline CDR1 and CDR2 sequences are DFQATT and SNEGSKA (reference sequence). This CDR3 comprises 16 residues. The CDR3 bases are TGCAGTGCTAAGCGGGAGCATCGGGGGGCCAAAAACATTCAGTACTTC. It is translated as CSAKREHRGAKNIQYF.

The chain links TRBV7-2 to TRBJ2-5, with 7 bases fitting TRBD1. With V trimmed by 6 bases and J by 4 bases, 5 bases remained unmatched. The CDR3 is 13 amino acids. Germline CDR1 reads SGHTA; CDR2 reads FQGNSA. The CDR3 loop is CASSKGAGETQYF. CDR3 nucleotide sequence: TGTGCCAGCAGTAAGGGGGCCGGAGAGACCCAGTACTTC.

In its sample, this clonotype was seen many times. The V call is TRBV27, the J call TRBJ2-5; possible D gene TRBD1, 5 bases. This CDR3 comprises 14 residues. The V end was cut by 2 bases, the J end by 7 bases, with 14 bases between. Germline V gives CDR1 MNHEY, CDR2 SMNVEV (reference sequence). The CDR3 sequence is CASSLGQGVGTQYF. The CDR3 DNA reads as TGTGCCAGCAGTTTAGGTCAAGGGGTGGGGACCCAGTACTTC.

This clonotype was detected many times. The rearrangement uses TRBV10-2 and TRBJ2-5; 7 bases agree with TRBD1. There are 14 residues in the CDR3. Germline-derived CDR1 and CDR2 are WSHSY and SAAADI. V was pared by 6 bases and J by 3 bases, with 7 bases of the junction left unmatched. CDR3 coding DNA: TGCGCCAGCAGCCCAATCGGGACAGAAGAGACCCAGTACTTC. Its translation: CASSPIGTEETQYF.